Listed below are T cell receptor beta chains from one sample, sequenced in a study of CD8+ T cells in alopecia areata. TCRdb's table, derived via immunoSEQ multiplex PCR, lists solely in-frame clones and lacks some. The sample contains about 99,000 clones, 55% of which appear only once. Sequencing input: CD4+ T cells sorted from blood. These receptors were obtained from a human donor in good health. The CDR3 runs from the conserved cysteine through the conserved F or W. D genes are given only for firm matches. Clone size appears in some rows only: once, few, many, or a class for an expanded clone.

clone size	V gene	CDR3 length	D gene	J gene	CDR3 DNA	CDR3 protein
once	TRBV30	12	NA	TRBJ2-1	TGTGCCTGGAGTGTACAGGCGGTGAAGCAGTTCTTC	CAWSVQAVKQFF
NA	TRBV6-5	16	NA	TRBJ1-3	TGTGCCAGCAGTTACTCGATTAAGGGAGCTGGAAACACCATATATTTT	CASSYSIKGAGNTIYF
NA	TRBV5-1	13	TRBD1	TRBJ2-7	TGCGCCAGCAGACTGGACAGGCCCTACGAGCAGTACTTC	CASRLDRPYEQYF
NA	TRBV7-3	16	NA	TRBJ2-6	TGTGCCAGCAGCTTAATCGCGGGTCCTGGGGCCAACGTCCTGACTTTC	CASSLIAGPGANVLTF
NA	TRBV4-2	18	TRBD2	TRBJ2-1	TGTGCCAGCAGCCAAGACGCTTTCGGACTAGCGGGGCACAATGAGCAGTTCTTC	CASSQDAFGLAGHNEQFF
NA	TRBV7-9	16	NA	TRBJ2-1	TGTGCCAGCAGCCAACAACGATGGGATGGGTACAATGAGCAGTTCTTC	CASSQQRWDGYNEQFF
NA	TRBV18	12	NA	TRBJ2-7	TGTGCCAGCTCCCCTACAGGGATCGAGCAGTACTTC	CASSPTGIEQYF
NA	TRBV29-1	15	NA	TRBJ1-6	TGCAGCGTTGGCTGGGATAGCTCCTATAATTCACCCCTCCACTTT	CSVGWDSSYNSPLHF
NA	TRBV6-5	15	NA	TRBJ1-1	TGTGCCAGCAGTTACGCAAGTAGGGGCGGTACTGAAGCTTTCTTT	CASSYASRGGTEAFF
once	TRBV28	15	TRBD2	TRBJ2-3	TGTGCCAGCAGTCCGGGACTAGCGGGGGTGAGGACGCAGTATTTT	CASSPGLAGVRTQYF
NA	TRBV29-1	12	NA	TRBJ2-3	TGCAGCGGGGTGGGAGCCACAGATACGCAGTATTTT	CSGVGATDTQYF
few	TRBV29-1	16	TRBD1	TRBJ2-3	TGCAGCGTTGAAGACCCCCGGACAGGGGGCACAGATACGCAGTATTTT	CSVEDPRTGGTDTQYF
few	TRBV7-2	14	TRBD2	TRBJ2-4	TGTGCCAGCAGCTTAGTAGGCGGGGGAAACATTCAGTACTTC	CASSLVGGGNIQYF
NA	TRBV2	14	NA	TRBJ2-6	TGTGCCAGCAGTGAATACTCTGGGGCCAACGTCCTGACTTTC	CASSEYSGANVLTF
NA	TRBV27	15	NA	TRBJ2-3	TGTGCCAGCAGTCCCGGGACAAGAAGCACAGATACGCAGTATTTT	CASSPGTRSTDTQYF
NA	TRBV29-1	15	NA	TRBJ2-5	TGCAGCGTTGAAGGGTTGGGGGGCAGCTTGCAGACCCAGTACTTC	CSVEGLGGSLQTQYF
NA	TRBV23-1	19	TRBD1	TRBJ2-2	TGCGCCAGCAGGGAACAGGGGGACAGGGGAGTCCGAGACACCGGGGAGCTGTTTTTT	CASREQGDRGVRDTGELFF
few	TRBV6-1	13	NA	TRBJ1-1	TGTGCCAGCAGTGAATATGTTTCTCCGGGGCCTTTCTTT	CASSEYVSPGPFF
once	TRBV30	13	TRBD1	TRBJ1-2	TGTGCCTACCAGGCGCAGGGGGATGATGGCTACACCTTC	CAYQAQGDDGYTF
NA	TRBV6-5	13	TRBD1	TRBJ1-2	TGTGCCAGCAGTTTGGGGACAGCTGGGGGCTACACCTTC	CASSLGTAGGYTF
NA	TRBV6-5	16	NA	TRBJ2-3	TGTGCCAGCAGTTATAGGAGGGGGCCCAACACAGATACGCAGTATTTT	CASSYRRGPNTDTQYF
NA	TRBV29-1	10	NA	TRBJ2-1	TGCAGCGCCCTAGACAATGAGCAGTTCTTC	CSALDNEQFF
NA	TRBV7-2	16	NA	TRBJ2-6	TGTGCCAGCAGCTTCGTTGGCGCCGGTCCGGCCAACGTCCTGACTTTC	CASSFVGAGPANVLTF
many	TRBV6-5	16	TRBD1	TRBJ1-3	TGTGCCAGCAGTTACTCCACTACAGGGGCTGGAAACACCATATATTTT	CASSYSTTGAGNTIYF
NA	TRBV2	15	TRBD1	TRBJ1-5	TGTGCCAGCAGCGGACAGGGGGCCTACAATCAGCCCCAGCATTTT	CASSGQGAYNQPQHF